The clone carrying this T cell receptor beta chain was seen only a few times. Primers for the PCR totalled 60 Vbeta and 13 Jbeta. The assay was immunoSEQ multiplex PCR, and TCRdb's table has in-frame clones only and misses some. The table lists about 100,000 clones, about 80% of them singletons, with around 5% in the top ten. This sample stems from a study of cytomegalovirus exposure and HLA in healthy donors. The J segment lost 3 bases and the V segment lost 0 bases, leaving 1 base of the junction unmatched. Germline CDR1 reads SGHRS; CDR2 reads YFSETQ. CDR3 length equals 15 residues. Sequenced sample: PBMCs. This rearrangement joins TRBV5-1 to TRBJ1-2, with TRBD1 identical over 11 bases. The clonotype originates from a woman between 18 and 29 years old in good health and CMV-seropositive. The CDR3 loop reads CASSLGTGGDYGYTF. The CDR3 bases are TGCGCCAGCAGCTTGGGGACAGGGGGCGACTATGGCTACACCTTC.